This T cell receptor beta chain was documented in a study of blood T cell repertoires in COVID-19. In the study overall: There were acute and convalescent COVID-19 samples, and they came from the United States, Italy and Spain.

Germline assignment: CDR1 MDHEN and CDR2 SYDVKM. The CDR3 is 15 residues long. The ends were cut back, 6 bases at V and 0 bases at J, with 14 bases in the middle. In the authors' methods: Estimation of nucleated cell counts was performed using reference gene primer amplification. Using immunoSEQ multiplex PCR, the repertoire was profiled, and TCRdb retains in-frame clones only, with some absent. The V and J calls and clone size were taken over from that table, and D and trimming were inferred from the DNA. The repertoire has approximately 70,000 clones, more than 75% of them found once; the top ten carry roughly 1.4%. This clone was found once.

This chain joins TRBV28 and TRBJ1-1, with unresolved D. This clonotype was obtained from a human donor in a cohort sampled during active COVID-19. Source material: peripheral blood. CDR3 sequence reads: CASRDAGNLNTEAFF. As DNA, the CDR3 is TGTGCCAGCAGAGACGCCGGGAACTTGAACACTGAAGCTTTCTTT.